The rows below give T cell receptor beta chains drawn from one sample of a study of CD8+CD57+ T cells in acquired aplastic anemia. TCRdb re-derived calls from the reads in MiXCR, one entry per CDR3 protein. The sample carries 150,000 to 200,000 distinct CDR3 sequences, less than 60% recorded once. Sequencing was carried out using sorted CD4+, CD8+, or CD8+CD57+ T cells (not recorded which) from PBMCs. The origin of the receptors is a human donor with aplastic anemia. Both conserved end residues are part of each CDR3. Rows give clone size only sometimes, using once, few, many, or a class for an expanded clone.

V gene	J gene	clone size	CDR3 protein
TRBV4-2	TRBJ2-2	once	CASSQDAGGISNTGELFF
TRBV7-8	TRBJ1-2	many	CASSLVGPNYGYTF
TRBV10-2	TRBJ1-1	few	CASSASGQMNTEAFF
TRBV4-1	TRBJ2-5	many	CASGQREGRGTQYF
TRBV20-1	TRBJ1-5	once	CSAGQGTGNQPQHF
TRBV25-1	TRBJ1-5	many	CASAGGSSNQPQHF
TRBV2	TRBJ2-7	.	CASSVPTGGLGEQYF
TRBV10-3	TRBJ2-6	once	CAISAGARGANVLTF
TRBV3-1	TRBJ1-6	many	CASSQDPSPLHF
TRBV12-3/TRBV12-4	TRBJ2-5	many	CASSPGAQVQETQYF
TRBV18	TRBJ1-3	.	CASSPLQGTIYF
TRBV30	TRBJ2-3	few	CAWSVDRPTDTQYF
TRBV3-1	TRBJ2-5	.	CASSPGEGWETQYF
TRBV11-1	TRBJ2-1	many	CATSVDWTVKEQFF
TRBV11-1	TRBJ1-1	.	CASSLAGTALNTEAFF
TRBV10-3	TRBJ1-4	many	CAISDKGTASEKLFF
TRBV7-9	TRBJ2-1	many	CASSQLAGGHYNEQFF
TRBV2	TRBJ2-5	few	CASIVGAGGGETQYF
TRBV20-1	TRBJ2-3	many	CSAGGLAGTSSTQYF
TRBV24-1	TRBJ2-3	many	CATMRTGNTDTQYF
TRBV29-1	TRBJ2-1	.	CSVEPRASGRYNEQFF
TRBV13	TRBJ2-7	.	CASSYRQKRNEQYF
TRBV3-1	TRBJ2-5	many	CASSRRDRLKETQYF
TRBV7-9	TRBJ1-1	.	CASSLATSAEAFF
TRBV25-1	TRBJ1-1	once	CASSTSGDTEGFF
TRBV7-8	TRBJ2-3	many	CASSSSRRADPDTQYF
TRBV15	TRBJ2-7	.	CATSRGLAYEQYF
TRBV2	TRBJ2-1	few	CASSLQGVDNEQFF
TRBV12-3/TRBV12-4	TRBJ1-2	many	CASSLVGRVGGYTF
TRBV6-4	TRBJ1-2	many	CASSDTDRGDGYTF
TRBV28	TRBJ1-2	.	CASSLHAGNYGYTF
TRBV7-2	TRBJ1-3	.	CASSLATGTASGNTIYF
TRBV4-1	TRBJ2-3	.	CASSQGEGARDTQYF
TRBV5-4	TRBJ1-1	few	CASSQLAGGSTEAFF